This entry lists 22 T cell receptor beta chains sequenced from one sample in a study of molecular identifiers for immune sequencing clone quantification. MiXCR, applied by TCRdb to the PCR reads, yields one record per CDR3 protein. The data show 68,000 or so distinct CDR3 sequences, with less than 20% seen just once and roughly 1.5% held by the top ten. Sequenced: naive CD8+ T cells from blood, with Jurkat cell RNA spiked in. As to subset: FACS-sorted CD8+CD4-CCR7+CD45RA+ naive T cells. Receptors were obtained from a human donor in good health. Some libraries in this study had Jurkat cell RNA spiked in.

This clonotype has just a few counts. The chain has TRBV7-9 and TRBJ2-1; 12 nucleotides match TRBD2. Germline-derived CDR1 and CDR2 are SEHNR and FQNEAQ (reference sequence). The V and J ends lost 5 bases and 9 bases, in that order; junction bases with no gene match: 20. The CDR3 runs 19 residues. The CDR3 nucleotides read TGTGCCAGCAGCCAAAACTATTATTCCCTAGCGGGAGGGCCGGGTGAGCAGTTCTTC. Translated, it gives CASSQNYYSLAGGPGEQFF.

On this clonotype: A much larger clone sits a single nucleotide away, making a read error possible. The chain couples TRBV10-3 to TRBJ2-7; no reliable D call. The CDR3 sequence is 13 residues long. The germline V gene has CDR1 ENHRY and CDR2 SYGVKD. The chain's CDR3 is CAIRADNSCEQYF. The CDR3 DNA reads TGTGCCATCAGGGCGGATAACTCCTGCGAGCAGTACTTC.

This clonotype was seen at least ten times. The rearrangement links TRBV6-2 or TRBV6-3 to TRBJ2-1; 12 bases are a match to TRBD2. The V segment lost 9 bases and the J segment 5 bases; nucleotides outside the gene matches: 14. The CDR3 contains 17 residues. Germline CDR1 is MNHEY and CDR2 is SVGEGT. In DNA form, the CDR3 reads TGTGCCAGTGAAAGACCTACGGGACTAGCGGGCCACAATGAGCAGTTCTTC. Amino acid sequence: CASERPTGLAGHNEQFF.

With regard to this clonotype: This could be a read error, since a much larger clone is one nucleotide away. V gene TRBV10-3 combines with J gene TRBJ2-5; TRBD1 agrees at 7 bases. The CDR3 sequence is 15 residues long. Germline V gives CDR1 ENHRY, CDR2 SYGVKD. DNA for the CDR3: TGTGCCATCCGTGAGCCTGGGACAGTCCAAGAGACCCAGTACTTC. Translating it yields CAIREPGTVQETQYF.

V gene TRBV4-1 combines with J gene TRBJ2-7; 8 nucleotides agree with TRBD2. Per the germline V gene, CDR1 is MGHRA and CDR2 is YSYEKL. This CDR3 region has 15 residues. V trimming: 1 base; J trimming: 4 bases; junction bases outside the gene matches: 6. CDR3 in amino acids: CASSQVPAGVYEQYF. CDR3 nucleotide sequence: TGCGCCAGCAGCCAAGTCCCAGCGGGAGTATACGAGCAGTACTTC.

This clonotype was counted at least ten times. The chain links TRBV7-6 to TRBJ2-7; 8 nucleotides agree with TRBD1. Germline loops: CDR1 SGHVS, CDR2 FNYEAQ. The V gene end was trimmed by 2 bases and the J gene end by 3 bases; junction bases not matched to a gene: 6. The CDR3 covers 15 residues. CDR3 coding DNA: TGTGCCAGCAGCTTACCCCAGGGGGCTCTCTACGAGCAGTACTTC. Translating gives CASSLPQGALYEQYF.

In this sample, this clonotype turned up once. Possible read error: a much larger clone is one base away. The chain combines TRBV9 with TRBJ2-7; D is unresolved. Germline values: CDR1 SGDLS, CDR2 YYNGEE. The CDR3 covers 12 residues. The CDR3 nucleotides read TGTGCCAGCAGCGGGTTGGGCTACGGGCAGTACTTC. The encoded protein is CASSGLGYGQYF.

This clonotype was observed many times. CDR3 sequence: CASSSGTGWHEQYF. CDR3 bases: TGTGCCAGCAGTTCCGGGACAGGGTGGCACGAGCAGTACTTC. This chain uses TRBV6-5 with TRBJ2-7; 9 bases align to TRBD1. There are 14 residues in the CDR3. CDR1 and CDR2 from the germline V gene are MNHEY and SVGAGI. With V trimmed by 4 bases and J by 5 bases, 6 bases remained unmatched.

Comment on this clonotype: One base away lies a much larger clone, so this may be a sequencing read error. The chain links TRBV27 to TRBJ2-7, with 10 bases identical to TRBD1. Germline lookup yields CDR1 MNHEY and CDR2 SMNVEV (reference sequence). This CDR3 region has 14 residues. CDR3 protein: CASSLGQGTYEQCF. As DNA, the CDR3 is TGTGCCAGCAGTTTGGGACAGGGGACCTACGAGCAGTGCTTC.

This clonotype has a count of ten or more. The CDR3 protein is CASSSALYEQYF. Written as DNA, the CDR3 is TGTGCCAGCAGTTCCGCCCTCTACGAGCAGTACTTC. J is TRBJ2-7 and V is TRBV12-3 or TRBV12-4, with D uncertain. V shed 4 bases and J shed 3 bases, with 7 bases lying between them. The CDR3 is made up of 12 amino acids.

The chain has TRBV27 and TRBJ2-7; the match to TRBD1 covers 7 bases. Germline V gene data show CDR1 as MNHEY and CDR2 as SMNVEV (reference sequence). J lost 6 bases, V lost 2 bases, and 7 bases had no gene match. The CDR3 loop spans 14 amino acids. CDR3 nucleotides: TGTGCCAGCAGTTTAAAGGGGGCGTATCGCGAGCAGTACTTC. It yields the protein CASSLKGAYREQYF.

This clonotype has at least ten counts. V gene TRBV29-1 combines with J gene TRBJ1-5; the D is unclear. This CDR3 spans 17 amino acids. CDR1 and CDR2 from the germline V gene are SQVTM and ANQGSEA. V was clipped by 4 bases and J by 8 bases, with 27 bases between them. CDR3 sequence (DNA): TGCAGCGTTGTGTTTAATAGTCTTGCAGTTCCCGCAGAGCCCCAGCATTTT. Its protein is CSVVFNSLAVPAEPQHF.

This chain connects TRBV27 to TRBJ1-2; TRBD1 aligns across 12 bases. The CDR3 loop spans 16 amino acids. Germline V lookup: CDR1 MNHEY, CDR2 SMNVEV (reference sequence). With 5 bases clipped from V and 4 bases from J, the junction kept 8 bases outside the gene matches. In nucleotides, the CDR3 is TGTGCCAGCAGTACGGGACAGGGGGCCCTGTTCTATGGCTACACCTTC. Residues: CASSTGQGALFYGYTF.

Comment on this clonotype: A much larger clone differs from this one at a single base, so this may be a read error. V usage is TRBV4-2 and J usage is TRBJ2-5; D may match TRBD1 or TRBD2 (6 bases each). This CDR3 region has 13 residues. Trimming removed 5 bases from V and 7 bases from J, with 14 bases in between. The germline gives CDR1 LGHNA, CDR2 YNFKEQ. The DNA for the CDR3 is TGTGCCAGCAGCGAAGCAGGAGGGGGGACCCAGTACTTC. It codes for CASSEAGGGTQYF.

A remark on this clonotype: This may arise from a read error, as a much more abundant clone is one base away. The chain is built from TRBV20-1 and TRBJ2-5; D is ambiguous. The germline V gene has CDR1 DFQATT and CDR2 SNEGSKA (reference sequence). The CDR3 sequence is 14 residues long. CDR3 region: CSARGFDWQEAQYF. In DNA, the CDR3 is TGCAGTGCTAGGGGATTTGACTGGCAAGAGGCCCAGTACTTC.

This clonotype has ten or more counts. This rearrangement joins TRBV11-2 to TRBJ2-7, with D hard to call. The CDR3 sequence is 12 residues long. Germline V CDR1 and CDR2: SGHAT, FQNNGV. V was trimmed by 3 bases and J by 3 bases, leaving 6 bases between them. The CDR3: CASSFNGYEQYF. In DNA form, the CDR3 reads TGTGCCAGCAGCTTCAACGGCTACGAGCAGTACTTC.

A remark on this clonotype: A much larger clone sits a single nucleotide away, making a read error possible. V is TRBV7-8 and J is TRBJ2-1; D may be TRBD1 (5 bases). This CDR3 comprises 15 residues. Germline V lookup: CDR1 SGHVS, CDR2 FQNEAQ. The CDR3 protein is CASILGVGLGNEQFF. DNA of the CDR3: TGTGCCAGCATCTTAGGGGTCGGCTTAGGCAATGAGCAGTTCTTC.

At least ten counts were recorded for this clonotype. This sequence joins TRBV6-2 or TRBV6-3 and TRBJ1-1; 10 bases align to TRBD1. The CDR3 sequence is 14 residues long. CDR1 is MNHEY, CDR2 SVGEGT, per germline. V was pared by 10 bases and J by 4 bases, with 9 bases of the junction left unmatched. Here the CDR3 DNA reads TGTGCCAAACACCCGGGACAGGGGATCACTGAAGCTTTCTTT. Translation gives CAKHPGQGITEAFF.

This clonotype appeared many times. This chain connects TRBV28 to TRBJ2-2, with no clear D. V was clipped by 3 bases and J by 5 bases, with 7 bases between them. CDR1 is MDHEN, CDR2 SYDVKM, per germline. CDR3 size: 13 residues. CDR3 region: CASSLFKTGELFF. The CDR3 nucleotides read TGTGCCAGCAGTTTGTTCAAGACCGGGGAGCTGTTTTTT. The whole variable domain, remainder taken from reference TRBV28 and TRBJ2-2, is DVKVTQSSRYLVKRTGEKVFLECVQDMDHENMFWYRQDPGLGLRLIYFSYDVKMKEKGDIPEGYSVSREKKERFSLILESASTNQTSMYLCASSLFKTGELFFGEGSRLTVL.

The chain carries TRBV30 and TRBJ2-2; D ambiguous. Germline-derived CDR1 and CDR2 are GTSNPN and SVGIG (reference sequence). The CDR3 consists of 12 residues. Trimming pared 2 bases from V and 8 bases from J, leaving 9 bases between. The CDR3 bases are TGTGCCTGGAGTACCCCCCCGGGGGAGCTGTTTTTT. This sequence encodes CAWSTPPGELFF.

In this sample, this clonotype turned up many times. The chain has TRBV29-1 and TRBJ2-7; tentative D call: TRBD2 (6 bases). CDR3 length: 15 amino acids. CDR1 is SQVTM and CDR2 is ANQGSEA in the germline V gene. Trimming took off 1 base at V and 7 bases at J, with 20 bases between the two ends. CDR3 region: CSVEVRTTPFPEQYF. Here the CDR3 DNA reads TGCAGCGTTGAAGTGCGGACTACACCTTTCCCTGAGCAGTACTTC.

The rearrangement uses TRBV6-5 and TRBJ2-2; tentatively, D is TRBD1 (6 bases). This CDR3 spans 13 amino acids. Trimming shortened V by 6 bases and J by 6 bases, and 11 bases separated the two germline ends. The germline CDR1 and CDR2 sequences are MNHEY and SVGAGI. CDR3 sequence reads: CASSHQGSGELFF. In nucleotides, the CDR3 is TGTGCCAGCAGCCATCAGGGGTCCGGGGAGCTGTTTTTT.